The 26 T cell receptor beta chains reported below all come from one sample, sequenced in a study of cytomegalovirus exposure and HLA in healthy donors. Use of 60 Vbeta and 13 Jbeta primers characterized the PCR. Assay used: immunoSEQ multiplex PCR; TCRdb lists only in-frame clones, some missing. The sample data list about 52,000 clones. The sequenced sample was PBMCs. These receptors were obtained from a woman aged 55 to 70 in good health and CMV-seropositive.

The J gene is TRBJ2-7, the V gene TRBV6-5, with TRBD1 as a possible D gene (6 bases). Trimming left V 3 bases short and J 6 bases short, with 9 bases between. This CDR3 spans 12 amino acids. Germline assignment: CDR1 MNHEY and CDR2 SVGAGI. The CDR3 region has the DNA TGTGCCAGCAGTTATAGGGGGTCCGAGCAGTACTTC. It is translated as CASSYRGSEQYF.

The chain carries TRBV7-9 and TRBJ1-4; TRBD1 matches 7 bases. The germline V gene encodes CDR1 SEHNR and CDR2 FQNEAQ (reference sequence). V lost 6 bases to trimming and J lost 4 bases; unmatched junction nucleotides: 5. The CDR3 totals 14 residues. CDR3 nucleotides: TGTGCCAGCAGTCGGACAGGCAGTAATGAAAAACTGTTTTTT. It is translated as CASSRTGSNEKLFF.

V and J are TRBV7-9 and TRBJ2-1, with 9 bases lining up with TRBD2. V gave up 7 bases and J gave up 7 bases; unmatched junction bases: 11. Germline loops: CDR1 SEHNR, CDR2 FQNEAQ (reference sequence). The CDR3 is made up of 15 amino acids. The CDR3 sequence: CASNLGTSNMNEQFF. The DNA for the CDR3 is TGTGCCAGCAACCTCGGGACTAGCAACATGAATGAGCAGTTCTTC.

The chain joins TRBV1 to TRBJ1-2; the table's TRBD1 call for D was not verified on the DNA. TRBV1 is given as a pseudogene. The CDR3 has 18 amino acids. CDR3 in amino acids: CTSSQGSRAGPEHLGYTF. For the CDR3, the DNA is TGCACCAGCAGCCAAGGGTCTCGAGCAGGGCCCGAACACCTTGGCTACACCTTC.

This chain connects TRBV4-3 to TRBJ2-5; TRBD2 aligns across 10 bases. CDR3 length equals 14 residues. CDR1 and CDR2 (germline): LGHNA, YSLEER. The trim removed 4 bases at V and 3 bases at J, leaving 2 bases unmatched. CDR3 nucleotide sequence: TGCGCCAGCAGCCTACTAGCGGGGAAAGAGACCCAGTACTTC. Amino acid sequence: CASSLLAGKETQYF.

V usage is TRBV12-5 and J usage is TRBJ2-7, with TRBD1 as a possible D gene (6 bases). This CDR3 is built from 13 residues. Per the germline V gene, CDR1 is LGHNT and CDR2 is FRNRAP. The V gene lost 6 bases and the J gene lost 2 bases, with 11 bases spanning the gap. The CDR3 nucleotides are TGTGCTAGTGGCCCCGGGACACCCTACGAGCAGTACTTC. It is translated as CASGPGTPYEQYF.

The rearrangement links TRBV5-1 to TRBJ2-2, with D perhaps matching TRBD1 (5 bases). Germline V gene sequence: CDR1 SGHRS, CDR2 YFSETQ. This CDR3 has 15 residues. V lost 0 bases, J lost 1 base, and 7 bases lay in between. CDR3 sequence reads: CASSLEQGNTGELFF. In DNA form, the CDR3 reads TGCGCCAGCAGCTTGGAGCAGGGGAACACCGGGGAGCTGTTTTTT.

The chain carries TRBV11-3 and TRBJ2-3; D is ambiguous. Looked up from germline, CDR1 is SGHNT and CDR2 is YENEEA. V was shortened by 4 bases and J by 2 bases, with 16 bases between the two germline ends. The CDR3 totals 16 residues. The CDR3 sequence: CASSSFGLGVTDTQYF. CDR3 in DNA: TGTGCCAGCAGCTCGTTCGGCCTCGGAGTCACAGATACGCAGTATTTT. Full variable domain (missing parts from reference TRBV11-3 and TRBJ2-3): EAGVVQSPRYKIIEKKQPVAFWCNPISGHNTLYWYLQNLGQGPELLIRYENEEAVDDSQLPKDRFSAERLKGVDSTLKIQPAELGDSAVYLCASSSFGLGVTDTQYFGPGTRLTVL.

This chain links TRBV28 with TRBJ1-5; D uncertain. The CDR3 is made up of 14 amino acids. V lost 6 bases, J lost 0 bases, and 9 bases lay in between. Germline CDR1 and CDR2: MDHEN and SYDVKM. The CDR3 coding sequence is TGTGCCAGCAGCACACCGAATAGCAATCAGCCCCAGCATTTT. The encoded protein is CASSTPNSNQPQHF.

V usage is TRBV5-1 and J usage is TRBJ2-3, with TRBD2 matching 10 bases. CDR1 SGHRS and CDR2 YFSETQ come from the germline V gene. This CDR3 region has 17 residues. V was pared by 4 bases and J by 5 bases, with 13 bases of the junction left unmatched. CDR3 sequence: CASSLIVAGGGGDTQYF. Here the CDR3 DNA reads TGCGCCAGCAGCCTCATTGTAGCGGGGGGCGGGGGAGATACGCAGTATTTT.

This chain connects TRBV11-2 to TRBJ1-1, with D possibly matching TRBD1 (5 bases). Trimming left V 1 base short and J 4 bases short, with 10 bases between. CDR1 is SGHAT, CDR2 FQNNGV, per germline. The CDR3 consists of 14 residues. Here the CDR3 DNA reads TGTGCCAGCAGCTTAGCAGGGTGGGGCACTGAAGCTTTCTTT. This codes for CASSLAGWGTEAFF.

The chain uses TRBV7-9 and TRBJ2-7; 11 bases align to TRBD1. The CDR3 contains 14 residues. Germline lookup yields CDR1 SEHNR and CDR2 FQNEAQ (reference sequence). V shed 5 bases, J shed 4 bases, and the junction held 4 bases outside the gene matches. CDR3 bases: TGTGCCAGCAGCCAAGGACAGGGGGCATACGAGCAGTACTTC. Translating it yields CASSQGQGAYEQYF.

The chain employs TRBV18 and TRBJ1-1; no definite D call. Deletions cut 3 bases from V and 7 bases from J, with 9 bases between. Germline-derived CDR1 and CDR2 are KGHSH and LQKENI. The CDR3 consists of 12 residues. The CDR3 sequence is CASSPRELEAFF. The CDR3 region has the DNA TGTGCCAGCTCACCGCGGGAGCTTGAAGCTTTCTTT.

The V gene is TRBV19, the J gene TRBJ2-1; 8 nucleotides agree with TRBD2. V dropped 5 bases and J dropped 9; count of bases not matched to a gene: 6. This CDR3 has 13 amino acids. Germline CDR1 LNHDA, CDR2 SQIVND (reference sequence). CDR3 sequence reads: CASSADSGAEQFF. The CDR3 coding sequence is TGTGCCAGTAGTGCCGATAGCGGGGCTGAGCAGTTCTTC. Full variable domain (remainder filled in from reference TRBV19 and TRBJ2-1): DGGITQSPKYLFRKEGQNVTLSCEQNLNHDAMYWYRQDPGQGLRLIYYSQIVNDFQKGDIAEGYSVSREKKESFPLTVTSAQKNPTAFYLCASSADSGAEQFFGPGTRLTVL.

The CDR3 here is CASRTPGAEAFF. In DNA form, the CDR3 reads TGTGCCAGCAGGACCCCGGGGGCTGAAGCTTTCTTT. The rearrangement uses TRBV6-5 and TRBJ1-1; a weak D match, TRBD1 (5 bases). V lost 6 bases, J lost 6 bases, and 11 bases lay in between. This CDR3 has 12 residues. Germline V gene data show CDR1 as MNHEY and CDR2 as SVGAGI.

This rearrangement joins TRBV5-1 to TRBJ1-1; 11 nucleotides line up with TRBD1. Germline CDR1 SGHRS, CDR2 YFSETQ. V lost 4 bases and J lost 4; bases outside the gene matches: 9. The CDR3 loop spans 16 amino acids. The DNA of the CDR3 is TGCGCCAGCAGCCCACCGGGACAGGGGGTAACCACTGAAGCTTTCTTT. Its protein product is CASSPPGQGVTTEAFF.

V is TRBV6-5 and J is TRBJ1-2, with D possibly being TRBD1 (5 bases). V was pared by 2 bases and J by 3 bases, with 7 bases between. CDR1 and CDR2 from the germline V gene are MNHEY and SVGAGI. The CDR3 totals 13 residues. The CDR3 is CASSYGHDYGYTF. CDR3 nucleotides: TGTGCCAGCAGTTACGGACATGACTATGGCTACACCTTC.

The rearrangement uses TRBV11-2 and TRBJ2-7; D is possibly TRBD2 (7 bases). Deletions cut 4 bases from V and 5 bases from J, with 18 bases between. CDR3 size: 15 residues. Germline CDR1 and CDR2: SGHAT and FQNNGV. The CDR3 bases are TGTGCCAGCAGCTCCCCGAGTCTGCGGGGGCACGAGCAGTACTTC. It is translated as CASSSPSLRGHEQYF.

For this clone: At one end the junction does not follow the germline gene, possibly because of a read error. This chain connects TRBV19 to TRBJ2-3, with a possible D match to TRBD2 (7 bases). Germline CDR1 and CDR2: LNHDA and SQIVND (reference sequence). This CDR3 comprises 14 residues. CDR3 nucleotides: TGTGCCAGTAATGGGGGGGCCCGAACAGATAAGCAGTATTTT. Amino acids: CASNGGARTDKQYF.

The CDR3 region is CASKGSTGNTIYF. The CDR3 region has the DNA TGTGCCAGCAAGGGGTCGACTGGAAACACCATATATTTT. J is TRBJ1-3 and V is TRBV6-5; maybe TRBD1 (5 bases). CDR1 MNHEY and CDR2 SVGAGI come from the germline V gene. The CDR3 has 13 residues. V dropped 7 bases and J dropped 2 bases, with 9 bases sitting between them.

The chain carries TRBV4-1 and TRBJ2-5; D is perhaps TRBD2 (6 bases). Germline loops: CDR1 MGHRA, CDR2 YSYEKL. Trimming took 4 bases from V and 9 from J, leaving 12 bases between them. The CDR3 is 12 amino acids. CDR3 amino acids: CASSLPEGSQYF. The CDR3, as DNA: TGCGCCAGCAGCCTCCCGGAGGGGTCCCAGTACTTC.

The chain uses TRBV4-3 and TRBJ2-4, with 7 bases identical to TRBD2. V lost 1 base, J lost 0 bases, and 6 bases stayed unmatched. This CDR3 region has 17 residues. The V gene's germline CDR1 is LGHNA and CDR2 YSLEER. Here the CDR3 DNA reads TGCGCCAGCAGCCAAGGGGAGGGTTTCGTAGCCAAAAACATTCAGTACTTC. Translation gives CASSQGEGFVAKNIQYF.

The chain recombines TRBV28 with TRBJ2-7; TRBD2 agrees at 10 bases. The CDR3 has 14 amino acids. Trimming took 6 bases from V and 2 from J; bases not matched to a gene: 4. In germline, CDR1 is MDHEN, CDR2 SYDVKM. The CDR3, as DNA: TGTGCCAGCAGGGTTAGCGGGGGGACCTACGAGCAGTACTTC. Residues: CASRVSGGTYEQYF. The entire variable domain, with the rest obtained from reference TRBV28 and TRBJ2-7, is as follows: DVKVTQSSRYLVKRTGEKVFLECVQDMDHENMFWYRQDPGLGLRLIYFSYDVKMKEKGDIPEGYSVSREKKERFSLILESASTNQTSMYLCASRVSGGTYEQYFGPGTRLTVT.

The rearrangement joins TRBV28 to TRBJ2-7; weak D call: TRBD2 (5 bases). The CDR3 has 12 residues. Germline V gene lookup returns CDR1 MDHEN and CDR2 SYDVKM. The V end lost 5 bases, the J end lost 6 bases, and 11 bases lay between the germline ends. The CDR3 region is CASSVRLAEQYF. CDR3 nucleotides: TGTGCCAGCAGTGTAAGGCTAGCCGAGCAGTACTTC.

CDR3 bases: TGTGCCAGCTCACCGGACAGGGACCCTACCGGGGAGCTGTTTTTT. Amino acids: CASSPDRDPTGELFF. The chain is built from TRBV18 and TRBJ2-2; 8 positions agree with TRBD1. Per germline, CDR1 KGHSH and CDR2 LQKENI. V trimming: 3 bases; J trimming: 5 bases; junction bases outside the gene matches: 5. The CDR3 is 15 residues long.

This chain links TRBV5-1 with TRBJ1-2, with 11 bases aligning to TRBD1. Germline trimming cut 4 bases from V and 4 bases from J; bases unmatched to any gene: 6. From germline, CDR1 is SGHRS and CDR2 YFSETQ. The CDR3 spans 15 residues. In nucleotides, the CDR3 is TGCGCCAGCAGCGAGGGGACAGGGGGGCCCTATGGCTACACCTTC. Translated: CASSEGTGGPYGYTF.